The rows below give T cell receptor beta chains drawn from one sample of a study of patients and donors after allogeneic stem cell transplantation. TCRdb recomputed calls from the RT-PCR reads with MiXCR, one row per CDR3 protein. Of some 960,000 distinct CDR3 sequences in the sample, about a sixth were seen once. Sequenced sample: blood, either unsorted or a sorted T cell fraction (not recorded which). The receptor source for this set is a human donor who was either an allogeneic HSCT recipient or a stem cell or donor lymphocyte infusion donor (not recorded which). It is not recorded whose cells these are; they may come from a transplant donor. The CDR3 runs from the conserved cysteine through the conserved F or W. Fields, in order: clone size, V gene, D gene, J gene, CDR3 DNA, CDR3 protein. The D gene is left open where the match is weak. Only some rows state a clone size, as once, few, many or a class for expanded clones.

clone_size: few; v_call: TRBV9; d_call: .; j_call: TRBJ1-1; cdr3_nt: TGTGCCAGCAGCGTAGACTTGAGGAACACTGAAGCTTTCTTT; cdr3_aa: CASSVDLRNTEAFF
clone_size: .; v_call: TRBV12-3/TRBV12-4; d_call: .; j_call: TRBJ2-2; cdr3_nt: TGTGCCAGCAGTTTCGGGGTCTCCGGGGAGCTGTTTTTT; cdr3_aa: CASSFGVSGELFF
clone_size: few; v_call: TRBV20-1; d_call: .; j_call: TRBJ1-2; cdr3_nt: TGCAGTGCTTCGACCCGACGGTGGGGCTACACCTTC; cdr3_aa: CSASTRRWGYTF
clone_size: .; v_call: TRBV5-1; d_call: TRBD2; j_call: TRBJ2-3; cdr3_nt: TGCGCCAGCAGCTACCCGGATCGGACTAGCGGGAACCCTAGCACAGATACGCAGTATTTT; cdr3_aa: CASSYPDRTSGNPSTDTQYF
clone_size: .; v_call: TRBV18; d_call: .; j_call: TRBJ2-5; cdr3_nt: TGTGCCAGCTCACCCGGGGGAAGGCATCAAGAGACCCAGTACTTC; cdr3_aa: CASSPGGRHQETQYF
clone_size: few; v_call: TRBV18; d_call: TRBD2; j_call: TRBJ2-3; cdr3_nt: TGTGCCAGCTCACCGATAGCGGGGGGGCCGGCAGATACGCAGTATTTT; cdr3_aa: CASSPIAGGPADTQYF
clone_size: .; v_call: TRBV12-3/TRBV12-4; d_call: TRBD1; j_call: TRBJ2-7; cdr3_nt: TGTGCCAGCAGTCCTCGGGACAGGTCAACCGTGTCGATCTACGAGCAGTACTTC; cdr3_aa: CASSPRDRSTVSIYEQYF
clone_size: few; v_call: TRBV6-5; d_call: .; j_call: TRBJ1-4; cdr3_nt: TGTGCCAGCAGTTACTCGTCGGCGGAAAAACTGTTTTTT; cdr3_aa: CASSYSSAEKLFF
clone_size: few; v_call: TRBV5-1; d_call: TRBD2; j_call: TRBJ2-5; cdr3_nt: TGCGCCAGCAGCTTGCCATCCGCTAGCGGGGGCGACATCAAAGAGACCCAGTACTTC; cdr3_aa: CASSLPSASGGDIKETQYF
clone_size: few; v_call: TRBV25-1; d_call: TRBD1; j_call: TRBJ1-2; cdr3_nt: TGTGCCAGCACTCTTACGGGACAGGGATATGGCTACACCTTC; cdr3_aa: CASTLTGQGYGYTF
clone_size: .; v_call: TRBV15; d_call: TRBD2; j_call: TRBJ2-1; cdr3_nt: TGTGCCACCAGCATCGGACTAGCGGGGGGGAATGAGCAGTTCTTC; cdr3_aa: CATSIGLAGGNEQFF
clone_size: many; v_call: TRBV12-3/TRBV12-4; d_call: TRBD1; j_call: TRBJ1-1; cdr3_nt: TGTGCCAGCAGACTAGACAGGGGGCTTGGGAACACTGAAGCTTTCTTT; cdr3_aa: CASRLDRGLGNTEAFF
clone_size: few; v_call: TRBV7-9; d_call: .; j_call: TRBJ1-2; cdr3_nt: TGTGCCAGCAGCTTAACGCAGCCCGCCCTTGGTGGCTACACCTTC; cdr3_aa: CASSLTQPALGGYTF
clone_size: .; v_call: TRBV24-1; d_call: .; j_call: TRBJ2-5; cdr3_nt: TGTGCCACCAGTGACTATCGTACAGGAGAGACCCAGTACTTC; cdr3_aa: CATSDYRTGETQYF
clone_size: .; v_call: TRBV20-1; d_call: .; j_call: TRBJ1-6; cdr3_nt: TGCAGTGCTAGAGATCGGGTAGACCTCCACTTT; cdr3_aa: CSARDRVDLHF
clone_size: many; v_call: TRBV12-3/TRBV12-4; d_call: .; j_call: TRBJ2-2; cdr3_nt: TGTGCCAGCAGTTTGGGAGGTGGTCTATTCACGGTCACCGGGGAGCTGTTTTTT; cdr3_aa: CASSLGGGLFTVTGELFF
clone_size: few; v_call: TRBV24-1; d_call: .; j_call: TRBJ2-2; cdr3_nt: TGTGCCACCAGTGATTTGTGGGACGCGAGCGGGGAGCTGTTTTTT; cdr3_aa: CATSDLWDASGELFF
clone_size: few; v_call: TRBV4-3; d_call: .; j_call: TRBJ1-3; cdr3_nt: TGCGCCAGCAGCCAAGATGGACTCATAAACACCATATATTTT; cdr3_aa: CASSQDGLINTIYF
clone_size: .; v_call: TRBV12-3/TRBV12-4; d_call: TRBD1; j_call: TRBJ2-1; cdr3_nt: TGTGCCAGCAGTTTAGCTATCCAAGCCCACCGGGACAGGGGGCGAGGGGGGCAGTTCTTC; cdr3_aa: CASSLAIQAHRDRGRGGQFF
clone_size: many; v_call: TRBV20-1; d_call: .; j_call: TRBJ2-1; cdr3_nt: TGCAGTGTTAGAGGGGCGAACTACAATGAGCAGTTCTTC; cdr3_aa: CSVRGANYNEQFF
clone_size: .; v_call: TRBV20-1; d_call: .; j_call: TRBJ2-3; cdr3_nt: TGCAGTGCTCCCCCGGGACTTCGCACAGATACGCAGTATTTT; cdr3_aa: CSAPPGLRTDTQYF
clone_size: many; v_call: TRBV12-3/TRBV12-4; d_call: .; j_call: TRBJ2-3; cdr3_nt: TGTGCCAGCAGTCCCCCCGGGACGAGGACAGATACGCAGTATTTT; cdr3_aa: CASSPPGTRTDTQYF
clone_size: few; v_call: TRBV12-3/TRBV12-4; d_call: TRBD2; j_call: TRBJ2-1; cdr3_nt: TGTGCCAGCAGTTCTAGCGGGAGGGCCGAGAATGAGCAGTTCTTC; cdr3_aa: CASSSSGRAENEQFF
clone_size: .; v_call: TRBV6-1; d_call: .; j_call: TRBJ2-4; cdr3_nt: TGTGCCAGCAGCCATACATGGACAGAAGCCAAAAACATTCAGTACTTC; cdr3_aa: CASSHTWTEAKNIQYF
clone_size: many; v_call: TRBV12-5; d_call: TRBD2; j_call: TRBJ2-7; cdr3_nt: TGTGCTAGTGGTTTGGCAGCGGGAGAGTTGGTGTACGAGCAGTACTTC; cdr3_aa: CASGLAAGELVYEQYF
clone_size: .; v_call: TRBV30; d_call: .; j_call: TRBJ2-1; cdr3_nt: TGTGCCTGGAGTAATTTGGAGGGGGGCTCCTACAATGAGCAGTTCTTC; cdr3_aa: CAWSNLEGGSYNEQFF
clone_size: once; v_call: TRBV5-1; d_call: .; j_call: TRBJ1-1; cdr3_nt: TGCGCCAGCAGCATCTCAGACAGATTGAACACTGAAGCTTTCTTT; cdr3_aa: CASSISDRLNTEAFF
clone_size: .; v_call: TRBV30; d_call: .; j_call: TRBJ1-1; cdr3_nt: TGTGCCGGGACGGGAGGGTTGGCTTTCTTT; cdr3_aa: CAGTGGLAFF
clone_size: .; v_call: TRBV20-1; d_call: .; j_call: TRBJ1-4; cdr3_nt: TGCAGTGCTCAGGGGAAGGAGGGTGAAAAACTGTTTTTT; cdr3_aa: CSAQGKEGEKLFF
clone_size: many; v_call: TRBV12-3/TRBV12-4; d_call: TRBD1; j_call: TRBJ2-5; cdr3_nt: TGTGCCAGCAGTTTAGAGGGGGCGCGGGAGACCCAGTACTTC; cdr3_aa: CASSLEGARETQYF
clone_size: few; v_call: TRBV12-3/TRBV12-4; d_call: .; j_call: TRBJ1-3; cdr3_nt: TGTGCCAGCAGTTTACGGGGGACCTTTGGAAACACCATATATTTT; cdr3_aa: CASSLRGTFGNTIYF